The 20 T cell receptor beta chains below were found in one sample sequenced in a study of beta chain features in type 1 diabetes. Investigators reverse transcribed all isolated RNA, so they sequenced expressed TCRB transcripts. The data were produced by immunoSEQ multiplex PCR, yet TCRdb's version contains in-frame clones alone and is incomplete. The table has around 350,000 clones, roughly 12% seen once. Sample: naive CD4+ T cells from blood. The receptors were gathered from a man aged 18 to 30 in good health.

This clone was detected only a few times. The CDR3: CASTLGTGLSYEQYF. The CDR3 DNA sequence: TGCGCCAGCACCCTTGGGACAGGGCTCTCCTACGAGCAGTACTTC. The rearrangement joins TRBV5-1 to TRBJ2-7; 9 bases align to TRBD1. CDR1 is SGHRS and CDR2 is YFSETQ in the germline V gene. With V trimmed by 6 bases and J by 0 bases, 7 bases remained unmatched. The CDR3 covers 15 residues.

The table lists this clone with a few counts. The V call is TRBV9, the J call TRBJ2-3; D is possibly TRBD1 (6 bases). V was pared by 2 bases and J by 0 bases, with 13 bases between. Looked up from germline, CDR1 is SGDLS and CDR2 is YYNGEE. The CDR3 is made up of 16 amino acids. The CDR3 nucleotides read TGTGCCAGCAGCGTTCCAACAGGGTCTAGCACAGATACGCAGTATTTT. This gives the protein CASSVPTGSSTDTQYF.

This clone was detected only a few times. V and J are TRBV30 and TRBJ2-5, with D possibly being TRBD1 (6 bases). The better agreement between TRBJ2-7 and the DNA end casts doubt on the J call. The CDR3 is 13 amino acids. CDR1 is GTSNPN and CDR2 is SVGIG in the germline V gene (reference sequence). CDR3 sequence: CAWSGGLAYEQYF. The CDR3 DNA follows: TGTGCCTGGAGTGGGGGGCTTGCCTACGAGCAGTACTTC.

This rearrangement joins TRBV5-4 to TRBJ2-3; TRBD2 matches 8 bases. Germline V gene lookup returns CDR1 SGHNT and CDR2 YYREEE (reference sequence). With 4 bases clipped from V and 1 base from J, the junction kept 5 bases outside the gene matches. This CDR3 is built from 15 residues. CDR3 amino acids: CASSPGGQRTDTQYF. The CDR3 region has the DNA TGTGCCAGCAGCCCGGGGGGGCAGCGCACAGATACGCAGTATTTT.

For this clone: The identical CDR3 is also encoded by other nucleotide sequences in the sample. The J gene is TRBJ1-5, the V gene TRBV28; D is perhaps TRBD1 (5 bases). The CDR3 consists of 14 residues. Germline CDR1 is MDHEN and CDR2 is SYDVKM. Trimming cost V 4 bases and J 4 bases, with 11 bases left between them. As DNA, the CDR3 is TGTGCCAGCAGTTCAGGACAAGGGAATCAGCCCCAGCATTTT. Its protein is CASSSGQGNQPQHF. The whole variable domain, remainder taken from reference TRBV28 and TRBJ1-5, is DVKVTQSSRYLVKRTGEKVFLECVQDMDHENMFWYRQDPGLGLRLIYFSYDVKMKEKGDIPEGYSVSREKKERFSLILESASTNQTSMYLCASSSGQGNQPQHFGDGTRLSIL.

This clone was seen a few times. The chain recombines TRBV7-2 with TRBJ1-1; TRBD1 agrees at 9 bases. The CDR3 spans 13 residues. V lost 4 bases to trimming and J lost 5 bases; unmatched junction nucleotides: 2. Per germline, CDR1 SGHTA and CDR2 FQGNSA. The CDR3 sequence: CASSWTGETEAFF. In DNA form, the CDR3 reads TGTGCCAGCAGCTGGACAGGGGAAACTGAAGCTTTCTTT.

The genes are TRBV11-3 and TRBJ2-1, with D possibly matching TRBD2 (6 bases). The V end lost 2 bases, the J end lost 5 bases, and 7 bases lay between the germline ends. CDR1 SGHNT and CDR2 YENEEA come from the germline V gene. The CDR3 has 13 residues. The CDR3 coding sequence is TGTGCCAGCAGCTTATCTAGCGACAATGAGCAGTTCTTC. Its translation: CASSLSSDNEQFF.

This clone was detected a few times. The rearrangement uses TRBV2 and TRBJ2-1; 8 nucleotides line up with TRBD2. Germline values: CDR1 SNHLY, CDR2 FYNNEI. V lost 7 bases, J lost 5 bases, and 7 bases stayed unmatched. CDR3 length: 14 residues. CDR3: CASMRSGGDNEQFF. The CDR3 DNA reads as TGTGCCAGCATGCGGAGCGGGGGAGACAATGAGCAGTTCTTC.

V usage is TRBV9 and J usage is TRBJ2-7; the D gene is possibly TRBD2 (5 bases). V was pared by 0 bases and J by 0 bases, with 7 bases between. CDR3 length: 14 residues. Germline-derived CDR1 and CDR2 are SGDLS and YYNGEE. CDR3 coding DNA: TGTGCCAGCAGCGTAGCAGCGGCCTCCTACGAGCAGTACTTC. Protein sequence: CASSVAAASYEQYF.

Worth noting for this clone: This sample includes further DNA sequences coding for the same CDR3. DNA for the CDR3: TGTGCCAGCTCACCAGGACAGGGGAGCTACGAGCAGTACTTC. Translated, it gives CASSPGQGSYEQYF. V and J are TRBV18 and TRBJ2-7; 9 nucleotides line up with TRBD1. Germline assignment: CDR1 KGHSH and CDR2 LQKENI. V shed 2 bases and J 3 bases; nucleotides not matched to a gene: 2. CDR3 length equals 14 residues.

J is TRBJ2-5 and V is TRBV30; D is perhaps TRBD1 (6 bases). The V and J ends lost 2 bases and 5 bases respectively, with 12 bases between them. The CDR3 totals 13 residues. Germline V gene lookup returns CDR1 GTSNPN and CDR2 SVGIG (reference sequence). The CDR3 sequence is CAWSTGRLETQYF. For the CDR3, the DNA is TGTGCCTGGAGTACAGGGAGACTGGAGACCCAGTACTTC.

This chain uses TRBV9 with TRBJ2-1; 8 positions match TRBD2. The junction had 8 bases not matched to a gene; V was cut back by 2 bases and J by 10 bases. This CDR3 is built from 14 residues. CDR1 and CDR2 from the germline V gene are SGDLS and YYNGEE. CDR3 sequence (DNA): TGTGCCAGCAGCGTCCGAGCGGGAGTTGGGGAGCAGTTCTTC. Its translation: CASSVRAGVGEQFF.

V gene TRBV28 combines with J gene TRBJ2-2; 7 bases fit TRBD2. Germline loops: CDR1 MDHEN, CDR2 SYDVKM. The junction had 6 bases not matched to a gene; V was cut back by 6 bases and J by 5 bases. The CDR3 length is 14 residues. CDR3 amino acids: CASRRGGSTGELFF. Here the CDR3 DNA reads TGTGCCAGCAGGCGGGGAGGGAGTACCGGGGAGCTGTTTTTT.

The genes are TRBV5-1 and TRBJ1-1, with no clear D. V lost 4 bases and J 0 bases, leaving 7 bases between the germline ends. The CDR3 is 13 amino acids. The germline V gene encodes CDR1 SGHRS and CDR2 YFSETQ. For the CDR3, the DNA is TGCGCCAGCAGCGTCACAATGAACACTGAAGCTTTCTTT. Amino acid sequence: CASSVTMNTEAFF. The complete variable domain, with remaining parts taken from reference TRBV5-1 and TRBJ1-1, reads KAGVTQTPRYLIKTRGQQVTLSCSPISGHRSVSWYQQTPGQGLQFLFEYFSETQRNKGNFPGRFSGRQFSNSRSEMNVSTLELGDSALYLCASSVTMNTEAFFGQGTRLTVV.

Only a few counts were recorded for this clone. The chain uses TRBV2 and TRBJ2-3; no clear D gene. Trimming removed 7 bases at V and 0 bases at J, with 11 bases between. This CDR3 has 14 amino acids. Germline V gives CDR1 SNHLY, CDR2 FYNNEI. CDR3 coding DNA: TGTGCCAGCATCCGGGTCGCTAGCACAGATACGCAGTATTTT. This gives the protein CASIRVASTDTQYF.

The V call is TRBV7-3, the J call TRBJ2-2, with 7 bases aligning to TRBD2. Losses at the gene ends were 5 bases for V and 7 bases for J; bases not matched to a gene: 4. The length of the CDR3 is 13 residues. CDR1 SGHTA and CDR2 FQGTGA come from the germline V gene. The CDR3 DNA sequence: TGTGCCAGCAGCCCTGGGGGGGACGGGGAGCTGTTTTTT. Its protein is CASSPGGDGELFF.

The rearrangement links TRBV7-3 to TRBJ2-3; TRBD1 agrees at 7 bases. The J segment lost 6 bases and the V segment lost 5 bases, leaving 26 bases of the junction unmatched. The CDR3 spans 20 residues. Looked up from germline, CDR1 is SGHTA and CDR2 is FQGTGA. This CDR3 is CASSGRTGTIGTPSPDTQYF. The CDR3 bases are TGTGCCAGCAGCGGACGGACAGGAACTATTGGGACCCCATCCCCTGATACGCAGTATTTT.

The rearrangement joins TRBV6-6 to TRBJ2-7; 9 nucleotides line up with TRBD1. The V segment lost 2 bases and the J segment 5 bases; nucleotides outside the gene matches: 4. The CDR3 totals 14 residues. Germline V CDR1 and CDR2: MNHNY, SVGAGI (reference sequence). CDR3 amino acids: CASSYGTGIHEQYF. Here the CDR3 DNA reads TGTGCCAGCAGTTACGGGACAGGGATCCACGAGCAGTACTTC.

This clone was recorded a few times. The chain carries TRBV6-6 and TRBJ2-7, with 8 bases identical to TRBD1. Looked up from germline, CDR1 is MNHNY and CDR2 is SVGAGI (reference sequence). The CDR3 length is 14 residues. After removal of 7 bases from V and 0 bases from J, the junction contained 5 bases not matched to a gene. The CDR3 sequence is CASTRTGSSYEQYF. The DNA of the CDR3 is TGTGCCAGCACCCGGACAGGGAGCTCCTACGAGCAGTACTTC.

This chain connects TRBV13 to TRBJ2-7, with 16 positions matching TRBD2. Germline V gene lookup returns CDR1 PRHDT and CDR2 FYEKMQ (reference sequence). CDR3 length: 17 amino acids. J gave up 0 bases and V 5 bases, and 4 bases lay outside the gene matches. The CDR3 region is CASSHGTSGRDSYEQYF. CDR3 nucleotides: TGTGCCAGCAGCCACGGGACTAGCGGGAGGGACTCCTACGAGCAGTACTTC. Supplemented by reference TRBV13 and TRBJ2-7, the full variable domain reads AAGVIQSPRHLIKEKRETATLKCYPIPRHDTVYWYQQGPGQDPQFLISFYEKMQSDKGSIPDRFSAQQFSDYHSELNMSSLELGDSALYFCASSHGTSGRDSYEQYFGPGTRLTVT.